This section outlines one T cell receptor (beta chain) sequence together with its context. Germline assignment: CDR1 LNHDA and CDR2 SQIVND (reference sequence). The CDR3 length is 19 residues. After removal of 5 bases from V and 2 bases from J, the junction contained 10 bases not matched to a gene. This sample is drawn from a study of blood T cell repertoires in COVID-19. TCRdb keeps only in-frame clones here, not all; method: immunoSEQ multiplex PCR. The data show roughly 130,000 clones, 84% seen once. The TCR originated in a woman aged 25 to 45 who had recovered from COVID-19. Material for sequencing was peripheral blood. This chain uses TRBV19 with TRBJ2-6, with 12 bases identical to TRBD1. In DNA, the CDR3 is TGTGCCAGTAGTCCCCCGGGGGACAGGGGGCGAACTGGGGCCAACGTCCTGACTTTC. Protein sequence: CASSPPGDRGRTGANVLTF.